This T cell receptor (beta chain) was observed in a study of CD8+CD57+ T cells in acquired aplastic anemia. Study background: Each DNA sample taken from sorted CD4+ and CD8+ cells came to 3 to 3.5 ug on average.

Points from the study as a whole: A set of about 28 CD8+ CDR3 sequences was shared between patients and controls, and these sequences appeared highly expressed in patients.

Sequencing involved patients with CD8+CD57+ cell expansion previously shown by flow cytometry. Severe acquired aplastic anemia was the diagnosis recorded for all patients. This CDR3 has 11 residues. Trimming pared 3 bases from V and 7 bases from J, leaving 8 bases between. Per germline, CDR1 SGHKS and CDR2 YYEKEE (reference sequence). This clonotype was seen ten or more times. Its cognate antigen is unknown. For CDR3 and TCR beta VDJ profiling, genomic DNA was the template used. In TCRdb, the reads were re-called with MiXCR into one record per CDR3 protein. The data show about 240,000 distinct CDR3 sequences, with 45% to 50% seen just once and 7% to 9.5% held by the top ten.

This chain uses TRBV5-5 with TRBJ2-7; no definite D call. This receptor was obtained from a human donor with aplastic anemia. Sequencing used sorted CD4+, CD8+, or CD8+CD57+ T cells (not recorded which) from PBMCs. The CDR3 DNA follows: TGTGCCAGCAGCTCCCTGAGGGAGCAGTACTTC. It specifies CASSSLREQYF.